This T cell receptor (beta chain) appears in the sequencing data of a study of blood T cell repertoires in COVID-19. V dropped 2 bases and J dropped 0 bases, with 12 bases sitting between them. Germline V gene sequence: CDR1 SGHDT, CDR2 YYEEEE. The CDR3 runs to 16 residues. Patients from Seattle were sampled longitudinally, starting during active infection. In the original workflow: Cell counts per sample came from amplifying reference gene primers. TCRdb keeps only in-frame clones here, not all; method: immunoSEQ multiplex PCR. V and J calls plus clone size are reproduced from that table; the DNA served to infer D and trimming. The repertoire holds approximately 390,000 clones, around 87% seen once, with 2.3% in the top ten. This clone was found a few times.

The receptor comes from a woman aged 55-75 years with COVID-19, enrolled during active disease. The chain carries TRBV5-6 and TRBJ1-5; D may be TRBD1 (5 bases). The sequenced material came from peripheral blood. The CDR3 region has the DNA TGTGCCAGCAGCTTCTCAGGGTATCTTAGCAATCAGCCCCAGCATTTT. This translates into CASSFSGYLSNQPQHF.